The text below deals with one T cell receptor beta chain. This sample is drawn from a study of T cells expressing NK-cell markers. The CDR3 totals 17 residues. Reanalyzing the 5' RACE reads, TCRdb keeps one entry per CDR3 protein, without DNA. This sample's clone table lists about 460,000 distinct CDR3 sequences. What was sequenced was blood T cells: a sorted CD56 or NKG2C T cell subset, CD4+ or CD8+ T cells, or bulk PBMC T cells (not recorded which). The sequence was collected from a woman in her forties or fifties in good health. The chain couples TRBV12-3 or TRBV12-4 to TRBJ2-5; there is no DNA to check the TCRdb D call of TRBD1. The CDR3 loop reads CASSFRLSGTFKETQYF.